This TCR beta chain was obtained from a study of blood T cell repertoires in COVID-19. Study-wide context: Samples representing acute and convalescent COVID-19 were sourced from the United States, Italy and Spain. Sources were T cells, B-cell-depleted T cells, or PBMCs; the material itself was cDNA or gDNA.

The CDR3 runs to 16 residues. Germline CDR1 reads MNHEY; CDR2 reads SMNVEV (reference sequence). Trimming stripped 2 bases from V and 4 bases from J, with 15 bases between. Assay: immunoSEQ multiplex PCR; the TCRdb copy retains only in-frame clones and omits some. The table has about 41,000 clones, 70% to 85% seen once. Specimen: peripheral blood. The clonotype was recovered from a woman aged 55-70 years with acute or convalescent COVID-19. This chain connects TRBV27 to TRBJ2-1; D may be TRBD2 (6 bases). The CDR3 DNA sequence: TGTGCCAGCAGTTTAATGAGCGGGCAATCTTACAATGAGCAGTTCTTC. It yields the protein CASSLMSGQSYNEQFF.